The 10 T cell receptor beta chains below were found in one sample sequenced in a study of response to subunit inactivated influenza vaccine. TCRdb itself ran the RT-PCR reads through MiXCR, one entry per CDR3 protein. Altogether under 750,000 distinct CDR3 sequences are present, about 11% being singletons, with the ten largest covering 9.5% to 13%. This specimen consisted of PBMCs from blood, obtained on the day of vaccination. These receptors all stem from a man between 45 and 60 years old who received an inactivated influenza vaccine.

V is TRBV24-1 and J is TRBJ2-6, with D hard to call. This CDR3 has 17 residues. Trimming cost V 3 bases and J 0 bases, with 11 bases left between them. Germline CDR1 is KGHDR and CDR2 is SFDVKD. The CDR3 DNA follows: TGTGCCACCAGTGATACTCGGCTGATCTCTGGGGCCAACGTCCTGACTTTC. This gives the protein CATSDTRLISGANVLTF.

This clonotype was counted only a few times. V gene TRBV11-2 combines with J gene TRBJ2-1; 10 bases align to TRBD1. Trimming at V came to 5 bases and at J to 0 bases, leaving 13 bases not matched to a gene. In germline, CDR1 is SGHAT, CDR2 FQNNGV. The CDR3 sequence is 19 residues long. The CDR3 spells CASSRGGQGWRSSYNEQFF. The DNA for the CDR3 is TGTGCCAGCAGCCGCGGGGGACAGGGGTGGAGGAGCTCCTACAATGAGCAGTTCTTC. Drawing the rest from reference TRBV11-2 and TRBJ2-1, the complete variable domain is EAGVAQSPRYKIIEKRQSVAFWCNPISGHATLYWYQQILGQGPKLLIQFQNNGVVDDSQLPKDRFSAERLKGVDSTLKIQPAKLEDSAVYLCASSRGGQGWRSSYNEQFFGPGTRLTVL.

This chain uses TRBV9 with TRBJ2-5, with 7 bases identical to TRBD2. The trim removed 6 bases at V and 4 bases at J, leaving 12 bases unmatched. This CDR3 has 15 residues. From germline, CDR1 is SGDLS and CDR2 YYNGEE. The CDR3 sequence: CASNSGTTYGETQYF. The CDR3, as DNA: TGTGCCAGCAACTCGGGGACTACGTATGGAGAGACCCAGTACTTC. The whole variable domain, filled in from reference TRBV9 and TRBJ2-5, reads DSGVTQTPKHLITATGQRVTLRCSPRSGDLSVYWYQQSLDQGLQFLIQYYNGEERAKGNILERFSAQQFPDLHSELNLSSLELGDSALYFCASNSGTTYGETQYFGPGTRLLVL.

This chain links TRBV7-2 with TRBJ2-1; 12 nucleotides match TRBD2. Germline V gene data show CDR1 as SGHTA and CDR2 as FQGNSA. V shed 5 bases and J 9 bases; nucleotides not matched to a gene: 14. The CDR3 sequence is 17 residues long. The DNA for the CDR3 is TGTGCCAGCAGCCTTCTAGCGGGGGGGGCATCGGCGGGTGAGCAGTTCTTC. Its translation: CASSLLAGGASAGEQFF.

The chain combines TRBV9 with TRBJ2-3; 11 bases match TRBD2. CDR3 length equals 17 residues. V lost 0 bases to trimming and J lost 3 bases; unmatched junction nucleotides: 6. Germline loops: CDR1 SGDLS, CDR2 YYNGEE. The CDR3 bases are TGTGCCAGCAGCGTAGGAGTGACTAGCGGGGAAACAGATACGCAGTATTTT. This sequence encodes CASSVGVTSGETDTQYF.

This sequence joins TRBV29-1 and TRBJ2-7; 7 nucleotides align to TRBD2. After removal of 4 bases from V and 6 bases from J, the junction contained 6 bases not matched to a gene. This CDR3 spans 12 amino acids. The germline gives CDR1 SQVTM, CDR2 ANQGSEA. CDR3 protein: CSVGEGISEQYF. The CDR3 nucleotides are TGCAGCGTTGGGGAGGGGATCTCCGAGCAGTACTTC.

This rearrangement joins TRBV3-1 to TRBJ2-7, with 8 positions matching TRBD1. The germline V gene has CDR1 LGHDT and CDR2 YNNKEL (reference sequence). The ends lost 1 base at V and 6 bases at J; junction bases unmatched: 14. This CDR3 comprises 17 residues. CDR3 region: CASSQVLGTGDKGEQYF. In DNA, the CDR3 is TGTGCCAGCAGCCAAGTGCTGGGGACAGGCGATAAGGGCGAGCAGTACTTC.

This chain links TRBV20-1 with TRBJ2-7; 10 bases fit TRBD1. The CDR3 runs 12 residues. CDR1 and CDR2 from the germline V gene are DFQATT and SNEGSKA (reference sequence). V gave up 8 bases and J gave up 6 bases; unmatched junction bases: 7. The CDR3 here is CSHRQGAGEQYF. The DNA of the CDR3 is TGCAGTCACCGACAGGGGGCGGGCGAGCAGTACTTC.

The gene calls are TRBV29-1 and TRBJ2-3; TRBD2 agrees at 7 bases. CDR3 length: 17 residues. Per germline, CDR1 SQVTM and CDR2 ANQGSEA. Trimming at V came to 4 bases and at J to 1 base, leaving 14 bases not matched to a gene. This chain's CDR3 is CSVVSGAGERGTDTQYF. CDR3 bases: TGCAGCGTTGTAAGCGGGGCGGGAGAGAGGGGCACAGATACGCAGTATTTT.

The rearrangement joins TRBV30 to TRBJ1-1; D is unresolved. CDR1 is GTSNPN and CDR2 is SVGIG in the germline V gene (reference sequence). Trimming stripped 0 bases from V and 1 base from J, with 6 bases between. CDR3 length: 13 residues. This chain's CDR3 is CAWSVRGNTEAFF. The DNA for the CDR3 is TGTGCCTGGAGTGTACGTGGGAACACTGAAGCTTTCTTT.